Below, 10 T cell receptor beta chains from the same sample are listed, as sequenced in a study of blood T cell repertoires in COVID-19. Here immunoSEQ multiplex PCR was the method, and the copy in TCRdb shows in-frame clones only, minus some. Counted here are more than 300,000 clones, more than 75% occurring once; the ten biggest clones make up around 6%. The sample comprised peripheral blood. These receptors came from a woman aged 45-65 years with COVID-19, enrolled during active disease.

The chain uses TRBV6-5 and TRBJ2-7, with TRBD2 matching 12 bases. The CDR3 has 15 amino acids. CDR1 MNHEY and CDR2 SVGAGI come from the germline V gene. V lost 5 bases to trimming and J lost 5 bases; unmatched junction nucleotides: 7. The CDR3 loop is CASSTTSGRYNEQYF. The CDR3 DNA is TGTGCCAGCAGTACAACTAGCGGGAGGTACAACGAGCAGTACTTC.

This clone was seen many times. The chain carries TRBV25-1 and TRBJ1-1, with D maybe TRBD1 (5 bases). V dropped 3 bases and J dropped 1 base, with 12 bases sitting between them. In germline, CDR1 is MGHDK, CDR2 SYGVNS. This CDR3 contains 15 residues. In DNA form, the CDR3 reads TGTGCCAGCAGTGAGGCAGGGAAGGAGAACACTGAAGCTTTCTTT. It encodes CASSEAGKENTEAFF.

The chain combines TRBV2 with TRBJ2-5; perhaps TRBD1 as D (5 bases). There are 14 residues in the CDR3. Trimming cost V 3 bases and J 3 bases, with 11 bases left between them. Germline lookup yields CDR1 SNHLY and CDR2 FYNNEI. The CDR3: CASSDPGSEETQYF. The CDR3 DNA sequence: TGTGCCAGCAGTGACCCAGGGTCGGAAGAGACCCAGTACTTC.

This clone has just one count. The chain combines TRBV7-6 with TRBJ2-7; tentatively, D is TRBD1 (6 bases). The CDR3 is 12 amino acids. Germline V CDR1 and CDR2: SGHVS, FNYEAQ. Trimming stripped 5 bases from V and 5 bases from J, with 10 bases between. The CDR3 nucleotides read TGTGCCAGCAGCCGCTCAGGGGACGAGCAGTACTTC. It yields the protein CASSRSGDEQYF. Combining the CDR3 with reference TRBV7-6 and TRBJ2-7 gives the whole variable domain GAGVSQSPRYKVTKRGQDVALRCDPISGHVSLYWYRQALGQGPEFLTYFNYEAQQDKSGLPNDRFSAERPEGSISTLTIQRTEQRDSAMYRCASSRSGDEQYFGPGTRLTVT.

The chain uses TRBV2 and TRBJ2-7, with D unresolved. Germline CDR1 is SNHLY and CDR2 is FYNNEI. Trimming removed 2 bases from V and 5 bases from J, with 4 bases in between. The CDR3 runs to 11 residues. The CDR3, as DNA: TGTGCCAGCAGTGAAATCAACGAGCAGTACTTC. It is translated as CASSEINEQYF.

The CDR3 is CASSLGLAGGGRRYPDTQYF. The CDR3 region has the DNA TGTGCCAGCAGCTTGGGACTAGCGGGAGGGGGGAGGAGGTACCCGGATACGCAGTATTTT. V is TRBV5-4 and J is TRBJ2-3, with TRBD2 matching over 14 bases. Trimming at V came to 0 bases and at J to 6 bases, leaving 15 bases not matched to a gene. The CDR3 contains 20 residues. Germline lookup yields CDR1 SGHNT and CDR2 YYREEE (reference sequence).

The CDR3 bases are TGTGCCAGTAGGTCGCTGAGAGCGGGAGACTACGAGCAGTACTTC. It translates to CASRSLRAGDYEQYF. The chain carries TRBV19 and TRBJ2-7; 8 bases line up with TRBD2. The trim removed 6 bases at V and 3 bases at J, leaving 10 bases unmatched. This CDR3 is built from 15 residues. Germline V CDR1 and CDR2: LNHDA, SQIVND (reference sequence). Variable domain in full (rest from reference TRBV19 and TRBJ2-7): DGGITQSPKYLFRKEGQNVTLSCEQNLNHDAMYWYRQDPGQGLRLIYYSQIVNDFQKGDIAEGYSVSREKKESFPLTVTSAQKNPTAFYLCASRSLRAGDYEQYFGPGTRLTVT.

This chain uses TRBV27 with TRBJ2-7, with TRBD2 matching 7 bases. Germline V gene sequence: CDR1 MNHEY, CDR2 SMNVEV (reference sequence). J was trimmed by 0 bases and V by 5 bases; bases with no gene match: 13. CDR3 length: 17 amino acids. The CDR3 reads CASSPRPLAESSYEQYF. CDR3 sequence (DNA): TGTGCCAGCAGTCCAAGACCTCTAGCGGAGAGCTCCTACGAGCAGTACTTC.

The chain joins TRBV7-2 to TRBJ2-7; 13 bases align to TRBD2. The CDR3 sequence is 17 residues long. Germline loops: CDR1 SGHTA, CDR2 FQGNSA. Trimming at V came to 5 bases and at J to 4 bases, leaving 11 bases not matched to a gene. The CDR3 DNA sequence: TGTGCCAGCAGCCCCCCATTTCCGGGACTAGCGGGATACGAGCAGTACTTC. Protein: CASSPPFPGLAGYEQYF. The entire variable domain, with the rest obtained from reference TRBV7-2 and TRBJ2-7, is as follows: GAGVSQSPSNKVTEKGKDVELRCDPISGHTALYWYRQSLGQGLEFLIYFQGNSAPDKSGLPSDRFSAERTGGSVSTLTIQRTQQEDSAVYLCASSPPFPGLAGYEQYFGPGTRLTVT.

The rearrangement uses TRBV11-3 and TRBJ2-2; D remains ambiguous. The CDR3 is 16 residues long. Germline V gene lookup returns CDR1 SGHNT and CDR2 YENEEA. Trimming removed 6 bases at V and 0 bases at J, with 14 bases between. The CDR3 is CASRIFGYANTGELFF. The DNA of the CDR3 is TGTGCCAGCAGAATATTCGGGTACGCGAACACCGGGGAGCTGTTTTTT.